This TCR beta chain derives from a study of shared clonotypes between healthy human individuals. Methods used by the authors: For the immunoSEQ data, sequences were junction-only without quality scores, so filtering differed. The repertoire was sequenced with immunoSEQ multiplex PCR; TCRdb's copy has only in-frame clones and lacks some. That table gives V, J and clone size, and the DNA gave D and trimming. This sample has 1.5 million to 2.5 million clones; around 96% occur once, and the top ten carry roughly 1.2%. The naive CD8 subset, CD45RO-negative cells positively selected for CCR7, excluded terminally differentiated effector memory CD45RA+ cells. Caucasian adults living in Nashville, Tennessee, provided all samples. Study conclusions and caveats: A reduction in generation probabilities was seen for non-shared clonotypes relative to those shared by all four donors.

With respect to this clone: Its target is unknown.

The V segment lost 5 bases and the J segment 6 bases; nucleotides outside the gene matches: 11. Germline V CDR1 and CDR2: SEHNR, FQNEAQ (reference sequence). CDR3 length: 16 amino acids. This receptor was taken from a man between 18 and 35 years old in good health. The chain has TRBV7-9 and TRBJ2-1; 9 bases align to TRBD1. Material for sequencing was naive CD8+ T cells sorted from blood. In DNA form, the CDR3 reads TGTGCCAGCAGCCCACGGGGACAGGGAATCCCCAATGAGCAGTTCTTC. Translation: CASSPRGQGIPNEQFF.